These 2 T cell receptor beta chains originate from one sample sequenced in a study of T cell changes during pregnancy in multiple sclerosis. Using immunoSEQ multiplex PCR, the repertoire was profiled, and TCRdb retains in-frame clones only, with some absent. Here the sample spans around 95,000 clones, 90% to 95% being singletons. The sequences come from peripheral blood, collected after pregnancy. Receptors were obtained from a female donor in good health, enrolled as a control in a pregnancy study.

The genes are TRBV19 and TRBJ2-4; 8 bases are shared with TRBD2. The CDR3 runs to 17 residues. CDR1 is LNHDA and CDR2 is SQIVND in the germline V gene (reference sequence). J gave up 2 bases and V 0 bases, and 6 bases lay outside the gene matches. CDR3 residues: CASSIDSRGGSKNIQYF. The CDR3 DNA is TGTGCCAGTAGTATAGACTCTCGGGGGGGGTCCAAAAACATTCAGTACTTC.

The chain couples TRBV6-5 to TRBJ1-1; 7 positions agree with TRBD1. This CDR3 region has 12 residues. Germline-derived CDR1 and CDR2 are MNHEY and SVGAGI. Germline trimming cut 5 bases from V and 11 bases from J; bases unmatched to any gene: 8. The DNA for the CDR3 is TGTGCCAGCAGTACAACGACAGGGACGGCTTTCTTT. Translation gives CASSTTTGTAFF.